This is a list of T cell receptor beta chains from one sample in a study of blood T cell repertoires in COVID-19. Some clones are missing from TCRdb's copy, which holds only in-frame ones; the method was immunoSEQ multiplex PCR. The sample records roughly 44,000 clones, approximately 90% being singletons. The sequenced sample consisted of peripheral blood. The receptors come from an older man with acute or convalescent COVID-19. CDR3s include the opening cysteine and the closing phenylalanine or tryptophan. A D gene is named only where the DNA matches it firmly.

V gene	D gene	J gene	CDR3 DNA	CDR3 protein
TRBV6-6	TRBD1	TRBJ1-2	TGTGCCAGCAGCGGACAGGGGAACTATGGCTACACCTTC	CASSGQGNYGYTF
TRBV21-1	-	TRBJ1-3	TGTGCCAGCAACCCCGTAGGGGACAGGTTCCCCGAAGTTGGTGGAAACACCATATATTTT	CASNPVGDRFPEVGGNTIYF
TRBV28	TRBD1	TRBJ2-2	TGTGCCAGCACTAAGGACAGGGGGAATTCTCGGCTGTTTTTT	CASTKDRGNSRLFF
TRBV3-1/TRBV3-2	-	TRBJ1-2	TGTGCCAGCAGCGCCCAGGGCTTGGGCTACACCTTC	CASSAQGLGYTF
TRBV19	-	TRBJ1-1	TGTGCCAGTAGTACGCGCAGGGAGAACACTGAAGCTTTCTTT	CASSTRRENTEAFF
TRBV5-4	TRBD1	TRBJ2-5	TGTGCCAGCAGCCAAGGACAGGGCCGACTTCAAGAGACCCAGTACTTC	CASSQGQGRLQETQYF
TRBV6-5	TRBD1	TRBJ2-1	TGTGCCAGCAGCTTTGACAGGGACACCTACAATGAGCAGTTCTTC	CASSFDRDTYNEQFF
TRBV7-8	TRBD1	TRBJ2-3	TGTGCCAGCAGCTTAGGCAGGGGGCCCGCAGATACGCAGTATTTT	CASSLGRGPADTQYF
TRBV4-1	-	TRBJ1-4	TGCGCCAGCAGCCAAGATAGGTTCGGGGGGACCGGTGAAAAACTGTTTTTT	CASSQDRFGGTGEKLFF
TRBV5-1	TRBD2	TRBJ2-2	TGCGCCAGCAGCCCACTAGCGGGGGGTGAGACCGGGGAGCTGTTTTTT	CASSPLAGGETGELFF
TRBV6-5	-	TRBJ1-5	TGTGCCAGCAGCTCAACAGGGACGGATCAGCCCCAGCATTTT	CASSSTGTDQPQHF
TRBV6-5	TRBD2	TRBJ2-1	TGTGCCAGCGGACTAGCGGCCTATTACAATGAGCAGTTCTTC	CASGLAAYYNEQFF
TRBV5-1	-	TRBJ1-1	TGCGCCAGCAGCTTCAGGGGAGGGGGTGTTACTGAAGCTTTCTTT	CASSFRGGGVTEAFF